This T cell receptor (beta chain) appears in the sequencing data of a study of blood T cell repertoires in COVID-19. The wider study: In each case, the material was cDNA or gDNA derived from T cells, B-cell-depleted T cells, or PBMCs.

The germline gives CDR1 SGHRS, CDR2 YFSETQ. With 0 bases removed from V and 3 bases from J, the gap between germline ends came to 37 bases. This CDR3 is built from 23 residues. Repertoires were generated with immunoSEQ multiplex PCR, while TCRdb's copy carries only in-frame clones and drops some. This sample has about 180,000 clones, with 70% to 90% found just once. This TCR was recovered from a man aged 50 to 59 with active or convalescent COVID-19. V and J are TRBV5-1 and TRBJ2-7; tentative D call: TRBD2 (6 bases). Material: peripheral blood. CDR3 in DNA: TGCGCCAGCAGCTTGGCACCGGTGGGGGGAGCCGGAAAAGGAGTCGGGCCTAACTACGAGCAGTACTTC. It specifies CASSLAPVGGAGKGVGPNYEQYF.